The 26 T cell receptor beta chains presented below share a single source sample, sequenced in a study of tumor-infiltrating lymphocytes in primary liver carcinoma. Constant-region priming of roughly 490 ng total RNA yielded TCR beta cDNA. Nested multiplex PCR, run for three rounds with slightly modified ARM-PCR, yielded TCR beta libraries. PCR rounds one and two used TRBV1-TRBV30 forward primers with a C-beta reverse primer for around 11 cycles each. TCRdb re-derived calls from the multiplex PCR reads in MiXCR, one entry per CDR3 protein. The sample has around 81,000 distinct CDR3 sequences, 65% to 75% seen once. Co-extracting RNA and DNA was done with roughly 17-32 mg of unsorted bulk tissue as input. Sequenced: liver tumor tissue from sampling region 4. Subset denoted: tumor region T4, right-lateral pole. These receptors were collected from a woman aged 55-75 years with primary liver carcinoma and hepatitis B virus infection.

As to this clonotype: Without the conserved terminal phenylalanine or tryptophan, this CDR3 likely stems from a read error. It is unclear where the CDR3 begins or ends on the DNA, so no DNA is shown, and the CDR3 is as TCRdb lists it. The chain is built from TRBV6-5 and TRBJ1-2. Germline assignment: CDR1 MNHEY and CDR2 SVGAGI. The CDR3 is 14 residues long, counting both termini. CDR3 region: CASWRAGTYYGYIL.

Notes on this clonotype: This CDR3 fails to terminate in the conserved phenylalanine or tryptophan, so it likely reflects a read error. The limits of the CDR3 on the DNA are not certain, so only TCRdb's listed CDR3 is given. This chain connects TRBV29-1 to TRBJ1-1; the DNA was not compared with TRBD1, the D call given in the table. Including both end residues, the CDR3 is 9 amino acids long. From germline, CDR1 is SQVTM and CDR2 ANQGSEA. The CDR3 loop reads CSGGDEAFI.

J is TRBJ1-5 and V is TRBV30, with D unresolved. The CDR3 has 16 residues. CDR1 is GTSNPN, CDR2 SVGIG, per germline (reference sequence). V shed 0 bases and J shed 1 base, with 13 bases lying between them. The CDR3 DNA sequence: TGTGCCTGGAGTGTACTTTTAGGAGGGAGCAATCAGCCCCAGCATTTT. As protein: CAWSVLLGGSNQPQHF.

Remarks on this clonotype: One end of the junction fails to match germline, which may point to a read error. This chain links TRBV7-9 with TRBJ1-4; the D is unclear. Germline-derived CDR1 and CDR2 are SEHNR and FQNEAQ (reference sequence). This CDR3 comprises 16 residues. The CDR3 DNA reads as TGTGCCAGCAGCTTAGTTGGGCATGCAACTTATGAAAGACTGTTTTTT. Its translation: CASSLVGHATYERLFF.

Concerning this clonotype: A much more abundant neighbour one base away suggests this may be a read error. The chain has TRBV28 and TRBJ2-4; D might be TRBD1 (6 bases). CDR1 and CDR2 from the germline V gene are MDHEN and SYDVKM. CDR3 length equals 17 residues. CDR3 DNA: TGTGCCATCAGTCCCATTAGGGGGATTCTAGCCAAAAACATTCAGTACTTC. Encoded protein: CAISPIRGILAKNIQYF.

A remark on this clonotype: At one end the junction does not follow the germline gene, possibly because of a read error. This chain links TRBV7-6 with TRBJ1-1; D unclear. CDR1 SGHVS and CDR2 FNYEAQ come from the germline V gene. This CDR3 is built from 14 residues. In nucleotides, the CDR3 is TGTACCAGCAGCCCTACCCCAAGGAACACTGAAGCTTTCTTT. It translates to CTSSPTPRNTEAFF.

As to this clonotype: Its ends do not fully match the called genes, so a read error is possible. The chain couples TRBV29-1 to TRBJ2-6; 10 bases are a match to TRBD1. From germline, CDR1 is SQVTM and CDR2 ANQGSEA. The CDR3 runs to 16 residues. CDR3: CSVGGQGSSGANVLIF. The CDR3 DNA reads TGCAGCGTCGGGGGACAGGGGAGCTCTGGGGCCAACGTCCTGATTTTC.

This clonotype was seen a few times. Just one base apart from a much larger clone, this may be a read error. The chain combines TRBV28 with TRBJ2-7, with D possibly TRBD2 on 6 matching bases. The CDR3 covers 13 residues. In germline, CDR1 is MDHEN, CDR2 SYDVKM. The CDR3 bases are TGTGTCAGCAGTTTACGGGGACTCTACGAGCAGTACTTC. Amino acids: CVSSLRGLYEQYF.

A note on this clonotype: An end of the junction differs from the germline gene, which may be a read error. The rearrangement joins TRBV11-3 to TRBJ2-5; TRBD1 matches at 7 bases. Germline CDR1 and CDR2: SGHNT and YENEEA. The CDR3 is 16 amino acids. CDR3 DNA: TGTGTCAGCAGCTTAGAGGGAACAGGGGTAATGGAGATCCAATACTTC. It yields the protein CVSSLEGTGVMEIQYF.

This clonotype is medium-sized within its sample. This chain's CDR3 is CASSPSSGGLGRETQYF. Here the CDR3 DNA reads TGTGCCAGCAGCCCATCCTCGGGGGGTCTGGGTAGAGAGACCCAGTACTTC. The chain joins TRBV11-2 to TRBJ2-5; TRBD2 matches 7 bases. V was pared by 5 bases and J by 4 bases, with 16 bases of the junction left unmatched. Per the germline V gene, CDR1 is SGHAT and CDR2 is FQNNGV. The CDR3 runs to 17 residues.

Regarding this clonotype: The conserved final phenylalanine or tryptophan is absent from the CDR3, which likely points to a read error. This chain uses TRBV6-5 with TRBJ2-1, with D possibly being TRBD2 (5 bases). In germline, CDR1 is MNHEY, CDR2 SVGAGI. This CDR3 region has 17 residues. In nucleotides, the CDR3 is TGTGCTAGTAGTTACTCGGCCTCCCGGGGCTCCTACAATGAGCAGTTCTCC. It translates to CASSYSASRGSYNEQFS.

The V call is TRBV10-2, the J call TRBJ2-1, with D perhaps TRBD2 (5 bases). V lost 6 bases to trimming and J lost 8 bases, with 17 bases between them. CDR1 WSHSY and CDR2 SAAADI come from the germline V gene. The length of the CDR3 is 14 residues. The CDR3 nucleotides read TGCGCCAGCAGGCTAGAGGGAACGGCGTATGAGCAGTTCTTC. It is translated as CASRLEGTAYEQFF.

Comments on this clonotype: At one end, the junction sequence differs from germline, possibly due to a read error. J is TRBJ2-5 and V is TRBV6-6; 12 nucleotides match TRBD2. The CDR3 covers 17 residues. The germline V gene has CDR1 MNHNY and CDR2 SVGAGI (reference sequence). The CDR3: CANSYSASGRAGETQYF. The CDR3 nucleotides read TGTGCCAACAGTTACTCTGCTAGCGGGAGGGCCGGGGAGACCCAGTACTTT.

As concerns this clonotype: One end of the junction fails to match germline, which may point to a read error. The chain joins TRBV19 to TRBJ2-3; D call uncertain. The germline V gene encodes CDR1 LNHDA and CDR2 SQIVND (reference sequence). The CDR3 loop spans 12 amino acids. As DNA, the CDR3 is TGTGCCGGTAGTAACGGAGCAGATACACAGTATTTT. Translation gives CAGSNGADTQYF.

Turning to this clonotype: Compared with germline, one end of the junction differs, possibly owing to a read error. CDR3 nucleotides: TGTGCCAACAGTGTTTCAAGGGATGGAAGGACGCAGTATTTT. As protein: CANSVSRDGRTQYF. The gene calls are TRBV6-1 and TRBJ2-3, with unresolved D. CDR1 is MNHNS, CDR2 SASEGT, per germline. The CDR3 spans 14 residues.

V gene TRBV12-3 or TRBV12-4 combines with J gene TRBJ1-1, with 10 bases lining up with TRBD1. This CDR3 contains 17 residues. The junction had 11 bases not matched to a gene; V was cut back by 7 bases and J by 0 bases. The CDR3 region is CASIRQGAPLMNTEAFF. Written as DNA, the CDR3 is TGTGCCAGCATTCGACAGGGGGCCCCCCTTATGAACACTGAAGCTTTCTTT.

The chain uses TRBV5-4 and TRBJ2-7, with D tentatively TRBD1 or TRBD2 (6 bases each). CDR1 is SGHNT, CDR2 YYREEE, per germline (reference sequence). V was pared by 9 bases and J by 6 bases, with 22 bases between. This CDR3 has 14 residues. CDR3 bases: TGTGCCACCAATAGCGGAGGGGGAAACCTCGAGCAGTACTTC. Amino acid sequence: CATNSGGGNLEQYF.

This clonotype has a count of ten or more. The chain combines TRBV6-6 with TRBJ2-5; 9 bases are a match to TRBD1. The germline V gene has CDR1 MNHNY and CDR2 SVGAGI (reference sequence). This CDR3 contains 14 residues. V was pared by 6 bases and J by 5 bases, with 7 bases of the junction left unmatched. CDR3 in DNA: TGTGCCAGCAGCGACGGGACAGGGAGGGAGACCCAGTACTTC. Encoded protein: CASSDGTGRETQYF.

The chain joins TRBV18 to TRBJ2-4; 7 bases are a match to TRBD1. Germline V gene data show CDR1 as KGHSH and CDR2 as LQKENI. Trimming took 0 bases from V and 1 from J; bases not matched to a gene: 3. The CDR3 loop spans 16 amino acids. The CDR3 DNA follows: TGTGCCAGCTCACCACCGTCGACAGGGGCCAAAAACATTCAGTACTTC. Translation gives CASSPPSTGAKNIQYF.

The chain has TRBV11-2 and TRBJ2-1; TRBD2 aligns across 14 bases. The CDR3 is made up of 17 amino acids. Trimming at V came to 11 bases and at J to 8 bases, leaving 17 bases not matched to a gene. Germline values: CDR1 SGHAT, CDR2 FQNNGV. CDR3 region: CAGSRRLAGGPWDEQFF. The CDR3 nucleotides read TGTGCCGGGAGCAGGAGACTAGCGGGAGGGCCGTGGGATGAGCAGTTCTTC.

The chain couples TRBV4-2 to TRBJ1-2; D is uncertain. The CDR3 is 15 amino acids. Per germline, CDR1 LGHNA and CDR2 YNFKEQ. V lost 7 bases, J lost 10 bases, and 25 bases lay in between. The CDR3 nucleotides read TGTGCCAGCATCACCGGGTATGGGGTGATTTACGCCTACACCTTC. Amino acids: CASITGYGVIYAYTF.

About this clonotype: Here the CDR3 omits its conserved ending phenylalanine or tryptophan, so a read error is the likely source. The chain recombines TRBV20-1 with TRBJ2-2, with TRBD1 matching 7 bases. The CDR3 loop spans 15 amino acids. Looked up from germline, CDR1 is DFQATT and CDR2 is SNEGSKA (reference sequence). Trimming cost V 5 bases and J 1 base; bases outside gene matches: 7. The CDR3 reads CSALTRQGNTGELFY. The CDR3 nucleotides are TGCAGTGCTCTCACGAGACAGGGGAACACCGGGGAGCTGTTTTAT.

Notes on this clonotype: At one of its ends the junction is not consistent with the germline gene, which may arise from a read error. V gene TRBV28 combines with J gene TRBJ2-3; 9 bases map to TRBD2. Germline V CDR1 and CDR2: MDHEN, SYDVKM. The CDR3 sequence is 18 residues long. DNA for the CDR3: TGTGCCAGCAGTTTACCGACTTGCGGGAGGGTTGGGGCAGATAAGCAGTATTTT. It yields the protein CASSLPTCGRVGADKQYF.

Worth noting for this clonotype: A much larger clone lies one base from this, so it may be a read error. The rearrangement joins TRBV6-5 to TRBJ2-6; D is undetermined. This CDR3 region has 15 residues. The germline V gene encodes CDR1 MNHEY and CDR2 SVGAGI. V lost 5 bases and J 0 bases, leaving 8 bases between the germline ends. CDR3 loop: CASSQITSGANVLTF. Here the CDR3 DNA reads TGTGCCAGCAGTCAAATAACCTCTGGGGCCAACGTCCTGACTTTC.

Points on this clonotype: At one of its ends the junction is not consistent with the germline gene, which may arise from a read error. This sequence joins TRBV29-1 and TRBJ2-1; 11 bases agree with TRBD2. This CDR3 region has 15 residues. The germline CDR1 and CDR2 sequences are SQVTM and ANQGSEA. CDR3 nucleotides: TGCAGCGTTGAAGTCCTGACTAGCGGGATTAATGAACAGTTCTTC. Protein sequence: CSVEVLTSGINEQFF.

To note about this clonotype: One end of the junction fails to match germline, which may point to a read error. The chain couples TRBV5-6 to TRBJ2-1; no clear D gene. In germline, CDR1 is SGHDT, CDR2 YYEEEE. The CDR3 is made up of 16 amino acids. The CDR3 DNA sequence: TGTGCTAGCAGCTCACTCACCCAGCTCAGCTTAAATGAGCACTTCTTC. Its protein is CASSSLTQLSLNEHFF.